The clone carrying this T cell receptor (beta chain) was seen a handful of times. The antigen remains unidentified. This sample stems from a study of CD8+CD57+ T cells in acquired aplastic anemia. Notes on the study in general: Comparison of patients with controls identified roughly 27 shared CD8+ CDR3 sequences.

The use of genomic DNA as template underpinned the TCR beta VDJ and CDR3 profiling. TCRdb reprocessed the reads via MiXCR and lists one record per CDR3 protein. The sample yields tens of thousands of distinct CDR3 sequences, 70% seen once. All patients picked for sequencing had shown, by flow cytometry, an expansion of CD8+CD57+ cells. Trimming removed 3 bases from V and 1 base from J; junction bases left unmatched: 3. This CDR3 contains 15 residues. Per germline, CDR1 MNHEY and CDR2 SVGEGT. Material: sorted CD4+, CD8+, or CD8+CD57+ T cells (not recorded which) from PBMCs. This TCR came from a human donor with aplastic anemia. The J gene is TRBJ2-3, the V gene TRBV6-2 or TRBV6-3; the match to TRBD1 covers 8 bases. CDR3 loop: CASSYEGQGTDTQYF. Here the CDR3 DNA reads TGTGCCAGCAGTTATGAGGGACAGGGCACAGATACGCAGTATTTT.